What follows are 20 T cell receptor beta chains derived from one specimen sequenced in a study of early T cells in non-severe SARS-CoV-2 infection. TCRdb processed the 5' RACE reads anew with MiXCR; each CDR3 protein has one entry. Among 25,000 to 35,000 distinct CDR3 sequences, about 5.2% were seen once, and the ten largest hold about 3.5%. The sequenced sample was whole blood. The source of these receptors is an adult who was a healthcare worker with PCR-confirmed SARS-CoV-2 infection or an uninfected control (not recorded which).

The chain combines TRBV6-5 with TRBJ2-2; 8 nucleotides agree with TRBD2. The germline gives CDR1 MNHEY, CDR2 SVGAGI. The junction had 11 bases not matched to a gene; V was cut back by 3 bases and J by 11 bases. The CDR3 totals 15 residues. CDR3 in amino acids: CASSYTGGPSGELFF. The CDR3 bases are TGTGCCAGCAGTTATACGGGAGGGCCCTCGGGAGAGCTGTTTTTT.

The chain joins TRBV28 to TRBJ2-6, with D uncertain. CDR1 and CDR2 (germline): MDHEN, SYDVKM. Trimming took 9 bases from V and 0 from J, leaving 12 bases between them. The CDR3 runs 15 residues. CDR3 in amino acids: CASTPFRSGANVLTF. For the CDR3, the DNA is TGTGCCAGTACTCCTTTCCGCTCTGGGGCCAACGTCCTGACTTTC. The variable domain in full, completed from reference TRBV28 and TRBJ2-6, reads DVKVTQSSRYLVKRTGEKVFLECVQDMDHENMFWYRQDPGLGLRLIYFSYDVKMKEKGDIPEGYSVSREKKERFSLILESASTNQTSMYLCASTPFRSGANVLTFGAGSRLTVL.

This clonotype came up a few times. The V gene is TRBV6-2 or TRBV6-3, the J gene TRBJ2-7, with D perhaps matching TRBD2 (6 bases). Germline V gives CDR1 MNHEY, CDR2 SVGEGT. Trimming removed 6 bases from V and 0 bases from J, with 12 bases in between. The CDR3 extends over 14 amino acids. CDR3 in amino acids: CASSWGAGSYEQYF. The CDR3 nucleotides are TGTGCCAGCAGCTGGGGAGCGGGCTCCTACGAGCAGTACTTC.

The chain carries TRBV28 and TRBJ2-6, with D perhaps assigned TRBD1 or TRBD2 (5 bases each). Per the germline V gene, CDR1 is MDHEN and CDR2 is SYDVKM. The CDR3 is 16 amino acids. V was clipped by 8 bases and J by 2 bases, with 16 bases between them. CDR3 nucleotide sequence: TGTGCCAGCGTGGGACCGGTGGGGGCTGGGGCCAACGTCCTGACTTTC. Translated: CASVGPVGAGANVLTF. Filled out from reference TRBV28 and TRBJ2-6, the complete variable domain reads DVKVTQSSRYLVKRTGEKVFLECVQDMDHENMFWYRQDPGLGLRLIYFSYDVKMKEKGDIPEGYSVSREKKERFSLILESASTNQTSMYLCASVGPVGAGANVLTFGAGSRLTVL.

As concerns this clonotype: This may stem from a read error, because a much larger clone lies one nucleotide away. The CDR3 sequence is CASSYSGRMITEAFF. The CDR3 DNA is TGTGCCAGCAGTTATTCTGGCAGGATGATCACTGAAGCTTTCTTT. J is TRBJ1-1 and V is TRBV6-2 or TRBV6-3; D remains ambiguous. CDR1 is MNHEY, CDR2 SVGEGT, per germline. This CDR3 spans 15 amino acids. V lost 3 bases, J lost 4 bases, and 15 bases lay in between.

There are many counts of this clonotype. The chain employs TRBV6-5 and TRBJ2-5; 14 bases fit TRBD2. This CDR3 has 17 amino acids. With V trimmed by 1 base and J by 1 base, 2 bases remained unmatched. Germline V CDR1 and CDR2: MNHEY, SVGAGI. CDR3 sequence: CASSYWGLAGAQETQYF. The CDR3 nucleotides are TGTGCCAGCAGTTACTGGGGACTAGCGGGAGCCCAAGAGACCCAGTACTTC.

This clonotype showed up many times. The chain recombines TRBV6-1 with TRBJ2-7, with 11 bases matching TRBD2. V gave up 9 bases and J gave up 4 bases; unmatched junction bases: 11. In germline, CDR1 is MNHNS, CDR2 SASEGT. The CDR3 contains 15 residues. The DNA for the CDR3 is TGTGCCAGTTATACTAGCGGGAGTTTCGCGTACGAGCAGTACTTC. This translates into CASYTSGSFAYEQYF.

This clonotype was detected ten times or more. V and J are TRBV7-9 and TRBJ2-1; no clear D. The germline V gene encodes CDR1 SEHNR and CDR2 FQNEAQ (reference sequence). This CDR3 is 14 amino acids long. V lost 1 base, J lost 9 bases, and 13 bases lay in between. The chain's CDR3 is CASSLGGVVGEQFF. The CDR3 DNA sequence: TGTGCCAGCAGCTTAGGCGGTGTGGTAGGTGAGCAGTTCTTC.

This clonotype showed up many times. The chain links TRBV11-2 to TRBJ2-3; 11 positions match TRBD2. Germline V gene data show CDR1 as SGHAT and CDR2 as FQNNGV. The CDR3 contains 16 residues. V shed 4 bases and J 6 bases; nucleotides not matched to a gene: 9. CDR3 loop: CASSSQISGRADTQYF. The CDR3 DNA reads as TGTGCCAGCAGCTCACAGATTAGCGGGAGGGCCGATACGCAGTATTTT.

The V gene is TRBV3-1, the J gene TRBJ2-5; D is uncertain. The V end was cut by 2 bases, the J end by 3 bases, with 10 bases between. The CDR3 spans 14 residues. Germline V CDR1 and CDR2: LGHDT, YNNKEL (reference sequence). The CDR3 nucleotides are TGTGCCAGCAGCCAAATGGCAAAGGAAGAGACCCAGTACTTC. As protein: CASSQMAKEETQYF.

This chain links TRBV5-1 with TRBJ2-1; TRBD2 matches at 11 bases. CDR3 size: 16 residues. V trimming: 4 bases; J trimming: 11 bases; junction bases outside the gene matches: 14. Germline CDR1 SGHRS, CDR2 YFSETQ. CDR3 residues: CASSKGLAAAPSQQFF. For the CDR3, the DNA is TGCGCCAGCAGCAAGGGACTAGCGGCCGCCCCATCGCAGCAGTTCTTC.

This clonotype was recorded at least ten times. The J gene is TRBJ2-1, the V gene TRBV2, with TRBD2 matching over 7 bases. Trimming removed 7 bases from V and 7 bases from J; junction bases left unmatched: 13. The CDR3 has 15 amino acids. Germline V lookup: CDR1 SNHLY, CDR2 FYNNEI. CDR3 coding DNA: TGTGCCAGCACCTCCCCTGGGCTAGCGGAAAATGAGCAGTTCTTC. This gives the protein CASTSPGLAENEQFF.

This clonotype turned up a few times. V usage is TRBV28 and J usage is TRBJ2-1; 9 nucleotides match TRBD2. This CDR3 spans 14 amino acids. J gave up 4 bases and V 8 bases, and 6 bases lay outside the gene matches. In germline, CDR1 is MDHEN, CDR2 SYDVKM. The CDR3: CASFLAGSYNEQFF. The CDR3 nucleotides read TGTGCCAGCTTCCTAGCGGGAAGTTACAATGAGCAGTTCTTC.

This clonotype came up once. This chain connects TRBV3-1 to TRBJ2-1; 15 bases match TRBD2. Germline-derived CDR1 and CDR2 are LGHDT and YNNKEL (reference sequence). The CDR3 sequence is 21 residues long. V was pared by 6 bases and J by 0 bases, with 15 bases of the junction left unmatched. The DNA for the CDR3 is TGTGCCAGCAGTCAGTCGCCGGGACTAGCGGGAGGACGAAACTCCTACAATGAGCAGTTCTTC. This codes for CASSQSPGLAGGRNSYNEQFF.

Ten or more counts support this clonotype. This chain links TRBV6-1 with TRBJ2-1; 10 bases map to TRBD1. This CDR3 spans 14 amino acids. The V gene's germline CDR1 is MNHNS and CDR2 SASEGT. The J segment lost 8 bases and the V segment lost 5 bases, leaving 6 bases of the junction unmatched. The CDR3 reads CASSTDRGLDEQFF. CDR3 sequence (DNA): TGTGCCAGCAGTACTGACAGGGGGCTGGATGAGCAGTTCTTC.

This clonotype has only a few counts. J is TRBJ2-7 and V is TRBV11-2, with D possibly matching TRBD2 (5 bases). V gave up 5 bases and J gave up 2 bases, with 25 bases separating them. Germline loops: CDR1 SGHAT, CDR2 FQNNGV. The CDR3 runs to 18 residues. The CDR3 nucleotides read TGTGCCAGCAGCCCTACCAGTCGGGGAAAGGAAGTACCCTACGAGCAGTACTTC. Its translation is CASSPTSRGKEVPYEQYF.

This clonotype was recorded a few times. The chain joins TRBV19 to TRBJ2-7; 9 bases match TRBD2. V was clipped by 3 bases and J by 2 bases; unmatched bases: 2. The germline gives CDR1 LNHDA, CDR2 SQIVND (reference sequence). The CDR3 sequence is 14 residues long. CDR3 residues: CASSMREGPYEQYF. CDR3 in DNA: TGTGCCAGTAGTATGCGGGAGGGACCCTACGAGCAGTACTTC.

This clonotype was counted at least ten times. The junction differs from germline at one of its ends, possibly a read error. V and J are TRBV7-8 and TRBJ1-5; D uncertain. The CDR3 covers 16 residues. CDR1 is SGHVS and CDR2 is FQNEAQ in the germline V gene. CDR3 loop: CASSLWNGYSNQPQQF. The CDR3 DNA is TGTGCCAGCAGCTTATGGAACGGGTATAGCAATCAGCCCCAGCAATTT.

In its sample, this clonotype was seen many times. This CDR3 is CASSDAFSGTEAFF. DNA of the CDR3: TGCGCCAGCAGTGATGCGTTCTCAGGGACTGAAGCTTTCTTT. The chain carries TRBV10-1 and TRBJ1-1, with a possible D match to TRBD1 (5 bases). CDR3 length: 14 residues. From germline, CDR1 is WNHNN and CDR2 SYGVQD (reference sequence). Trimming removed 3 bases from V and 5 bases from J, with 13 bases in between.

In its sample, this clonotype ranks as medium-sized. V is TRBV7-2 and J is TRBJ2-7, with 10 bases lining up with TRBD2. This CDR3 contains 15 residues. The V and J ends lost 2 bases and 3 bases, in that order; junction bases with no gene match: 4. Germline CDR1 SGHTA, CDR2 FQGNSA. The chain's CDR3 is CASSLMPSGSYEQYF. In nucleotides, the CDR3 is TGTGCCAGCAGCTTAATGCCTAGCGGGAGCTACGAGCAGTACTTC.